This T cell receptor (beta chain) was found in a study of shared clonotypes between healthy human individuals. This CDR3 is built from 13 residues. Trimming removed 8 bases at V and 0 bases at J, with 9 bases between. Germline V lookup: CDR1 KGHSH, CDR2 LQKENI. Clones were read by immunoSEQ multiplex PCR, and TCRdb kept only the in-frame ones, dropping some. This table holds about half a million clones, roughly 78% found once. The unsorted samples had roughly 86 million PBMCs used for genomic DNA. This chain joins TRBV18 and TRBJ2-3, with D uncertain. The sequencing sample was made of PBMCs. The TCR sequence derives from a middle-aged woman in good health. Some clones in this sample may be carry-over from other donors' samples. For the CDR3, the DNA is TGTGCCAGCCTGGACGGCAGCACAGATACGCAGTATTTT. Encoded protein: CASLDGSTDTQYF.